These 25 T cell receptor beta chains were all obtained from the same sample, sequenced in a study of long-term antiretroviral therapy in people with HIV. Running of the v3.0 immunoSEQ assay took place at survey level. The protocol was immunoSEQ multiplex PCR, while the TCRdb copy is restricted to in-frame clones and leaves out a portion. This sample yields 10,000 to 15,000 clones, of which over 65% are seen a single time; roughly an eighth belongs to the top ten. Sequences were derived from unsorted PBMCs, sampled 1.3 years after starting antiretroviral therapy. These receptors all come from a woman younger than 30 with HIV.

The chain joins TRBV27 to TRBJ2-5; a weak D match, TRBD2 (5 bases). CDR1 is MNHEY and CDR2 is SMNVEV in the germline V gene (reference sequence). V shed 6 bases and J shed 3 bases, with 17 bases lying between them. The CDR3 is 15 residues long. The CDR3 DNA follows: TGTGCCAGCAGAGTTGACCGGACTGGGGAAGAGACCCAGTACTTC. This gives the protein CASRVDRTGEETQYF.

The rearrangement joins TRBV11-2 to TRBJ2-1; TRBD1 is a possible D gene (6 bases). Trimming shortened V by 2 bases and J by 1 base, and 9 bases separated the two germline ends. CDR1 is SGHAT and CDR2 is FQNNGV in the germline V gene. This CDR3 is 15 amino acids long. The CDR3 spells CASSLWQGSYNEQFF. The CDR3 DNA reads TGTGCCAGCAGCTTATGGCAGGGGTCCTACAATGAGCAGTTCTTC.

The CDR3 nucleotides are TGTGCCAGCAGAGGGGGACAGAACACCGGGGAGCTGTTTTTT. This gives the protein CASRGGQNTGELFF. J is TRBJ2-2 and V is TRBV6-6; tentatively, D is TRBD1 (6 bases). V lost 6 bases and J 1 base, leaving 9 bases between the germline ends. CDR3 length equals 14 residues. The germline CDR1 and CDR2 sequences are MNHNY and SVGAGI (reference sequence).

In its sample, this clone was seen a few times. This chain connects TRBV19 to TRBJ2-1; D remains ambiguous. V was trimmed by 3 bases and J by 5 bases, leaving 14 bases between them. Looked up from germline, CDR1 is LNHDA and CDR2 is SQIVND (reference sequence). There are 15 residues in the CDR3. As DNA, the CDR3 is TGTGCCAGTAGTATTGGGTCCCTCCCCCACAATGAGCAGTTCTTC. Amino acids: CASSIGSLPHNEQFF.

This chain joins TRBV28 and TRBJ1-2; D remains ambiguous. The CDR3 sequence is 13 residues long. CDR1 is MDHEN, CDR2 SYDVKM, per germline. V lost 5 bases to trimming and J lost 4 bases, with 11 bases between them. Written as DNA, the CDR3 is TGTGCCAGCAGTCCGAACCGAGGCTATGGCTACACCTTC. This codes for CASSPNRGYGYTF.

The chain employs TRBV12-5 and TRBJ1-5; 10 bases match TRBD1. This CDR3 is 17 amino acids long. J lost 4 bases, V lost 7 bases, and 13 bases had no gene match. Germline-derived CDR1 and CDR2 are LGHNT and FRNRAP. DNA for the CDR3: TGTGCTAGTGCCTTACTTCCGACAGGGGGCGAGAATCAGCCCCAGCATTTT. This translates into CASALLPTGGENQPQHF.

The V call is TRBV7-9, the J call TRBJ2-5, with 8 bases aligning to TRBD1. The CDR3 is 19 residues long. The trim removed 4 bases at V and 0 bases at J, leaving 16 bases unmatched. CDR1 and CDR2 from the germline V gene are SEHNR and FQNEAQ (reference sequence). CDR3 coding DNA: TGTGCCAGCAGCTCCCCAGTCGGGAATCCGGGACAGGACCAAGAGACCCAGTACTTC. The encoded protein is CASSSPVGNPGQDQETQYF.

The chain recombines TRBV5-4 with TRBJ1-1; 7 bases are shared with TRBD1. Unmatched junction bases numbered 10, after V lost 5 bases and J lost 0 bases. The CDR3 totals 16 residues. From germline, CDR1 is SGHNT and CDR2 YYREEE (reference sequence). For the CDR3, the DNA is TGTGCCAGCAGGCCAGAGGGGGCGCAGGTGAACACTGAAGCTTTCTTT. Amino acids: CASRPEGAQVNTEAFF. The entire variable domain, with the rest obtained from reference TRBV5-4 and TRBJ1-1, is as follows: ETGVTQSPTHLIKTRGQQVTLRCSSQSGHNTVSWYQQALGQGPQFIFQYYREEENGRGNFPPRFSGLQFPNYSSELNVNALELDDSALYLCASRPEGAQVNTEAFFGQGTRLTVV.

The chain couples TRBV6-5 to TRBJ1-6; D unclear. Germline CDR1 MNHEY, CDR2 SVGAGI. Trimming pared 2 bases from V and 9 bases from J, leaving 8 bases between. This CDR3 is built from 13 residues. The CDR3, as DNA: TGTGCCAGCAGTTACGGGCAGGTTTCACCCCTCCACTTT. It is translated as CASSYGQVSPLHF.

The V gene is TRBV7-9, the J gene TRBJ2-2, with 9 nucleotides matching TRBD1. The CDR3 covers 17 residues. V lost 5 bases to trimming and J lost 3 bases; unmatched junction nucleotides: 10. Looked up from germline, CDR1 is SEHNR and CDR2 is FQNEAQ (reference sequence). For the CDR3, the DNA is TGTGCCAGCAGCAGCAATCCGGGACAGGGCGACACCGGGGAGCTGTTTTTT. Protein product: CASSSNPGQGDTGELFF. The entire variable domain, with the rest obtained from reference TRBV7-9 and TRBJ2-2, is as follows: DTGVSQNPRHKITKRGQNVTFRCDPISEHNRLYWYRQTLGQGPEFLTYFQNEAQLEKSRLLSDRFSAERPKGSFSTLEIQRTEQGDSAMYLCASSSNPGQGDTGELFFGEGSRLTVL.

CDR3 nucleotides: TGTGCCAGCATATTCACAGGGGTTCAGGGCTACACCTTC. Protein sequence: CASIFTGVQGYTF. The chain employs TRBV6-1 and TRBJ1-2; TRBD1 matches 7 bases. The germline gives CDR1 MNHNS, CDR2 SASEGT. This CDR3 is built from 13 residues. V dropped 7 bases and J dropped 8; count of bases not matched to a gene: 10.

The rearrangement links TRBV15 to TRBJ2-2, with TRBD2 matching over 7 bases. The CDR3 length is 17 residues. The ends lost 8 bases at V and 5 bases at J; junction bases unmatched: 17. In germline, CDR1 is LNHNV, CDR2 YYDKDF (reference sequence). The CDR3 bases are TGTGCCACCGAAGGGAGCGGTATAGCGGGTCGGACCGGGGAGCTGTTTTTT. This translates into CATEGSGIAGRTGELFF. Looking up the rest from reference TRBV15 and TRBJ2-2 gives the full variable domain: DAMVIQNPRYQVTQFGKPVTLSCSQTLNHNVMYWYQQKSSQAPKLLFHYYDKDFNNEADTPDNFQSRRPNTSFCFLDIRSPGLGDTAMYLCATEGSGIAGRTGELFFGEGSRLTVL.

In its sample, this clone was seen a few times. The chain recombines TRBV11-2 with TRBJ1-1; D not certain. The germline V gene has CDR1 SGHAT and CDR2 FQNNGV. This CDR3 contains 14 residues. V was shortened by 7 bases and J by 1 base, with 13 bases between the two germline ends. The CDR3 nucleotides are TGTGCCAGCACCCTAAGGGAGGAGAACACTGAAGCTTTCTTT. This codes for CASTLREENTEAFF.

V gene TRBV2 combines with J gene TRBJ2-1; D is unresolved. This CDR3 is 13 amino acids long. CDR1 SNHLY and CDR2 FYNNEI come from the germline V gene. Between the trimmed V and J ends, which lost 5 bases and 8 bases, there was a span of 13 bases. The CDR3 DNA follows: TGTGCCAGCAGTCCAAGGCAGGACGATGAGCAGTTCTTC. Amino acids: CASSPRQDDEQFF.

The chain links TRBV6-1 to TRBJ2-7, with 8 bases matching TRBD2. CDR1 is MNHNS, CDR2 SASEGT, per germline. This CDR3 has 15 amino acids. J gave up 4 bases and V 3 bases, and 8 bases lay outside the gene matches. The CDR3 nucleotides are TGTGCCAGCAGTGATCTTGCGGGAGGAGGATACGAGCAGTACTTC. It yields the protein CASSDLAGGGYEQYF.

This clone was seen a few times. The gene calls are TRBV19 and TRBJ1-1; D perhaps matches TRBD1 (5 bases). Germline CDR1 LNHDA, CDR2 SQIVND (reference sequence). The ends were cut back, 5 bases at V and 3 bases at J, with 16 bases in the middle. This CDR3 is 15 amino acids long. The DNA for the CDR3 is TGTGCCAGTAGTCAAGCGGGACTGTTCTACACTGAAGCTTTCTTT. This gives the protein CASSQAGLFYTEAFF.

The chain recombines TRBV29-1 with TRBJ1-4; D is uncertain. V was clipped by 7 bases and J by 8 bases, with 17 bases between them. The CDR3 contains 13 residues. Germline lookup yields CDR1 SQVTM and CDR2 ANQGSEA. This CDR3 reads CSGSGNPTEKLFF. CDR3 sequence (DNA): TGCAGCGGCTCCGGGAACCCCACGGAAAAACTGTTTTTT.

The rearrangement uses TRBV4-3 and TRBJ1-1; D call uncertain. V dropped 0 bases and J dropped 4 bases, with 9 bases sitting between them. Germline CDR1 reads LGHNA; CDR2 reads YSLEER. The CDR3 is made up of 14 amino acids. As DNA, the CDR3 is TGCGCCAGCAGCCAAGAAGTTTCGGTCACTGAAGCTTTCTTT. This sequence encodes CASSQEVSVTEAFF.

The chain carries TRBV18 and TRBJ2-7; D might be TRBD1 (5 bases). Germline V lookup: CDR1 KGHSH, CDR2 LQKENI. The CDR3 runs 13 residues. V was clipped by 2 bases and J by 5 bases, with 10 bases between them. CDR3 nucleotide sequence: TGTGCCAGCTCACCAAAGGGGCTCGACGAGCAGTACTTC. It specifies CASSPKGLDEQYF.

The chain's CDR3 is CASSLSGGSDGYTF. CDR3 bases: TGTGCCAGCTCACTCTCAGGGGGATCGGATGGCTACACCTTC. The chain uses TRBV18 and TRBJ1-2; TRBD1 matches 7 bases. The germline V gene has CDR1 KGHSH and CDR2 LQKENI. CDR3 length equals 14 residues. V trimming: 4 bases; J trimming: 6 bases; junction bases outside the gene matches: 8.

This clone was seen more than once but under ten times. The rearrangement joins TRBV28 to TRBJ2-1; the match to TRBD2 covers 11 bases. The V gene's germline CDR1 is MDHEN and CDR2 SYDVKM. The junction had 9 bases not matched to a gene; V was cut back by 5 bases and J by 6 bases. The CDR3 is 16 amino acids. CDR3 protein: CASSLHIAGGGNEQFF. For the CDR3, the DNA is TGTGCCAGCAGTCTTCATATAGCGGGAGGGGGCAATGAGCAGTTCTTC.

V usage is TRBV7-3 and J usage is TRBJ2-1; 11 bases map to TRBD2. V shed 4 bases, J shed 5 bases, and the junction held 7 bases outside the gene matches. Germline loops: CDR1 SGHTA, CDR2 FQGTGA. This CDR3 is built from 16 residues. This CDR3 reads CASSSSSSGGNNEQFF. The CDR3 DNA sequence: TGTGCCAGCAGCTCCAGTTCTAGCGGGGGGAACAATGAGCAGTTCTTC.

This rearrangement joins TRBV5-8 to TRBJ2-3, with D possibly TRBD2 on 6 matching bases. The CDR3 sequence is 12 residues long. V lost 4 bases, J lost 10 bases, and 13 bases lay in between. Germline loops: CDR1 SGHTS, CDR2 YDEGEE. CDR3 amino acids: CASSPTPGAQYF. CDR3 nucleotide sequence: TGTGCCAGCAGCCCAACCCCGGGAGCGCAGTATTTT.

CDR3 sequence reads: CASSENRSPGNTIYF. The CDR3 DNA is TGTGCCAGCAGTGAAAACAGGAGCCCTGGAAACACCATATATTTT. This chain uses TRBV2 with TRBJ1-3; possible D gene TRBD1, 5 bases. Germline V CDR1 and CDR2: SNHLY, FYNNEI. The CDR3 is 15 amino acids. V gave up 2 bases and J gave up 2 bases, with 10 bases separating them. Using reference TRBV2 and TRBJ1-3 for the parts outside the CDR3, the full variable domain is EPEVTQTPSHQVTQMGQEVILRCVPISNHLYFYWYRQILGQKVEFLVSFYNNEISEKSEIFDDQFSVERPDGSNFTLKIRSTKLEDSAMYFCASSENRSPGNTIYFGEGSWLTVV.

The chain carries TRBV9 and TRBJ1-5; 7 positions match TRBD1. The J segment lost 3 bases and the V segment lost 5 bases, leaving 8 bases of the junction unmatched. The CDR3 has 15 amino acids. The germline CDR1 and CDR2 sequences are SGDLS and YYNGEE. The CDR3, as DNA: TGTGCCAGCAGGTCCCGGGACAGCAACAATCAGCCCCAGCATTTT. It specifies CASRSRDSNNQPQHF.